Listed here are 27 T cell receptor beta chains from one sample, sequenced in a study of cytomegalovirus exposure and HLA in healthy donors. 13 Jbeta primers and 60 Vbeta primers were used for the PCR. TCRdb's table, derived via immunoSEQ multiplex PCR, lists solely in-frame clones and lacks some. The data hold about 160,000 clones, with 80% to 90% observed a single time. Sequenced input: PBMCs. Receptors were obtained from a woman aged 18-30 years in good health and CMV-seronegative.

The chain is built from TRBV7-8 and TRBJ2-5; no clear D. This CDR3 is 14 amino acids long. Germline V gene data show CDR1 as SGHVS and CDR2 as FQNEAQ. V was trimmed by 1 base and J by 5 bases, leaving 11 bases between them. CDR3 sequence (DNA): TGTGCCAGCAGCTTAGGTTCGGTTTTCGAGACCCAGTACTTC. Its translation is CASSLGSVFETQYF.

The chain carries TRBV5-6 and TRBJ2-7; D unclear. In germline, CDR1 is SGHDT, CDR2 YYEEEE. V was trimmed by 1 base and J by 2 bases, leaving 7 bases between them. The CDR3 is 13 residues long. The CDR3 here is CASSLQVAYEQYF. Here the CDR3 DNA reads TGTGCCAGCAGCTTGCAGGTCGCCTACGAGCAGTACTTC.

This rearrangement joins TRBV28 to TRBJ2-1; D is unclear. Per germline, CDR1 MDHEN and CDR2 SYDVKM. Deletions cut 2 bases from V and 3 bases from J, with 8 bases between. The CDR3 has 14 residues. In nucleotides, the CDR3 is TGTGCCAGCAGTTTAGAGGCATTCTACAATGAGCAGTTCTTC. Its translation: CASSLEAFYNEQFF.

This rearrangement joins TRBV7-2 to TRBJ2-7; 9 bases align to TRBD1. CDR1 is SGHTA, CDR2 FQGNSA, per germline. V lost 6 bases and J lost 5; bases outside the gene matches: 8. The CDR3 has 14 amino acids. CDR3: CASRPRTGDNEQYF. Here the CDR3 DNA reads TGTGCCAGCAGGCCGAGGACAGGGGACAACGAGCAGTACTTC.

The chain combines TRBV5-4 with TRBJ1-6; 7 bases fit TRBD1. V trimming: 0 bases; J trimming: 10 bases; junction bases outside the gene matches: 4. CDR1 is SGHNT and CDR2 is YYREEE in the germline V gene (reference sequence). This CDR3 is 14 amino acids long. The CDR3 loop reads CASSLGQGSSPLHF. Here the CDR3 DNA reads TGTGCCAGCAGCTTGGGACAGGGTAGCTCACCCCTCCACTTT.

This CDR3 is CASSRTGTELSYEQYF. Here the CDR3 DNA reads TGTGCCAGCAGCCGTACCGGGACAGAACTATCCTACGAGCAGTACTTC. This rearrangement joins TRBV11-1 to TRBJ2-7; 7 nucleotides match TRBD1. The V and J ends lost 5 bases and 1 base, in that order; junction bases with no gene match: 11. Germline V gene data show CDR1 as SGHAT and CDR2 as FQDESV (reference sequence). The CDR3 runs to 16 residues.

This clone turned up a few times. This chain links TRBV7-9 with TRBJ2-5, with TRBD2 matching 7 bases. V shed 1 base, J shed 7 bases, and the junction held 0 bases outside the gene matches. The CDR3 sequence is 12 residues long. The germline gives CDR1 SEHNR, CDR2 FQNEAQ (reference sequence). CDR3 DNA sequence: TGTGCCAGCAGCTTAGGCGGGGGGACCCAGTACTTC. It translates to CASSLGGGTQYF.

The chain employs TRBV2 and TRBJ1-5, with D hard to call. The ends were cut back, 5 bases at V and 6 bases at J, with 8 bases in the middle. This CDR3 is built from 12 residues. Germline loops: CDR1 SNHLY, CDR2 FYNNEI. The CDR3 nucleotides read TGTGCCAGCAGTCAAGGGAGTCAGCCCCAGCATTTT. It specifies CASSQGSQPQHF.

The V call is TRBV2, the J call TRBJ2-3; a possible D gene is TRBD2 (6 bases). This CDR3 comprises 16 residues. V shed 6 bases and J shed 0 bases, with 16 bases lying between them. Germline CDR1 reads SNHLY; CDR2 reads FYNNEI. The CDR3 loop reads CASRAPEGTSTDTQYF. CDR3 nucleotide sequence: TGTGCCAGCAGGGCCCCGGAGGGCACTAGCACAGATACGCAGTATTTT.

The V call is TRBV28, the J call TRBJ2-4; TRBD1 aligns across 7 bases. Looked up from germline, CDR1 is MDHEN and CDR2 is SYDVKM. Germline trimming cut 5 bases from V and 0 bases from J; bases unmatched to any gene: 4. CDR3 length equals 15 residues. This CDR3 is CASSTTGLAKNIQYF. CDR3 in DNA: TGTGCCAGCAGTACGACAGGGTTAGCCAAAAACATTCAGTACTTC.

The CDR3 nucleotides read TGCGCCAGCAGCCAAGCCCCCGGAGGGGATCAGCCCCAGCATTTT. It is translated as CASSQAPGGDQPQHF. V is TRBV4-1 and J is TRBJ1-5, with TRBD1 as a possible D gene (5 bases). The V end was cut by 1 base, the J end by 5 bases, with 12 bases between. The CDR3 totals 15 residues. The germline V gene encodes CDR1 MGHRA and CDR2 YSYEKL.

V is TRBV28 and J is TRBJ1-5, with D possibly TRBD1 on 5 matching bases. Trimming took off 3 bases at V and 7 bases at J, with 16 bases between the two ends. The CDR3 length is 15 residues. Per germline, CDR1 MDHEN and CDR2 SYDVKM. This chain's CDR3 is CASSFLVRVGQPQHF. In nucleotides, the CDR3 is TGTGCCAGCAGTTTCTTAGTCAGGGTCGGGCAGCCCCAGCATTTT.

The gene calls are TRBV19 and TRBJ2-7; 8 bases agree with TRBD1. Germline CDR1 LNHDA, CDR2 SQIVND (reference sequence). With V trimmed by 4 bases and J by 4 bases, 6 bases remained unmatched. This CDR3 is built from 14 residues. CDR3 amino acids: CASSTLDREYEQYF. The CDR3 DNA sequence: TGTGCCAGTAGTACCTTGGACAGGGAATACGAGCAGTACTTC.

V usage is TRBV4-1 and J usage is TRBJ1-2; TRBD1 aligns across 7 bases. From germline, CDR1 is MGHRA and CDR2 YSYEKL. The CDR3 is 16 amino acids. Trimming cost V 0 bases and J 4 bases; bases outside gene matches: 8. CDR3 protein: CASSQDKSGQTYGYTF. DNA for the CDR3: TGCGCCAGCAGCCAAGATAAGTCGGGACAGACCTATGGCTACACCTTC.

The chain employs TRBV5-4 and TRBJ2-1; 12 bases fit TRBD2. In germline, CDR1 is SGHNT, CDR2 YYREEE (reference sequence). Trimming cost V 3 bases and J 2 bases; bases outside gene matches: 6. The CDR3 is made up of 17 amino acids. CDR3 in DNA: TGTGCCAGCAGCTCCGGGACTAGCGGGCCTCCCTACAATGAGCAGTTCTTC. The encoded protein is CASSSGTSGPPYNEQFF.

The V call is TRBV19, the J call TRBJ1-3; possibly TRBD1 for D (5 bases). Germline V gives CDR1 LNHDA, CDR2 SQIVND (reference sequence). CDR3 length: 15 residues. Trimming removed 5 bases at V and 0 bases at J, with 11 bases between. CDR3 region: CASSATGLSGNTIYF. CDR3 DNA: TGTGCCAGTAGTGCAACAGGCCTCTCTGGAAACACCATATATTTT.

The chain combines TRBV5-5 with TRBJ2-1; 12 nucleotides line up with TRBD2. After removal of 2 bases from V and 4 bases from J, the junction contained 10 bases not matched to a gene. Germline V gene lookup returns CDR1 SGHKS and CDR2 YYEKEE (reference sequence). The CDR3 runs to 18 residues. CDR3 residues: CASSLSLLAGGIYNEQFF. The CDR3 nucleotides are TGTGCCAGCAGCTTATCTCTACTAGCGGGGGGAATATACAATGAGCAGTTCTTC.

The chain combines TRBV11-1 with TRBJ2-5, with 8 bases lining up with TRBD2. This CDR3 is built from 13 residues. V lost 6 bases to trimming and J lost 5 bases; unmatched junction nucleotides: 5. CDR1 is SGHAT, CDR2 FQDESV, per germline (reference sequence). CDR3: CASRGLVWETQYF. The CDR3 DNA follows: TGTGCCAGCAGGGGACTAGTCTGGGAGACCCAGTACTTC.

A single count supports this clone. The chain has TRBV4-3 and TRBJ2-2; 7 nucleotides align to TRBD2. There are 16 residues in the CDR3. CDR1 and CDR2 from the germline V gene are LGHNA and YSLEER. With V trimmed by 0 bases and J by 7 bases, 8 bases remained unmatched. The DNA of the CDR3 is TGCGCCAGCAGCCAAGATCAGGGACTAACTAACGGGGAGCTGTTTTTT. Amino acid sequence: CASSQDQGLTNGELFF.

The chain recombines TRBV10-3 with TRBJ2-1, with no clear D. CDR1 ENHRY and CDR2 SYGVKD come from the germline V gene. The CDR3 is made up of 12 amino acids. V lost 5 bases and J lost 12, with 14 bases in between. The CDR3 sequence: CAISRDTTSQFF. DNA of the CDR3: TGTGCCATCAGTAGAGACACCACCTCGCAGTTCTTC.

The rearrangement uses TRBV5-4 and TRBJ2-5; D is perhaps TRBD2 (6 bases). V dropped 4 bases and J dropped 1 base, with 11 bases sitting between them. Germline V CDR1 and CDR2: SGHNT, YYREEE (reference sequence). The CDR3 runs to 14 residues. In nucleotides, the CDR3 is TGTGCCAGCAGCCAACCCGGGGGCCAAGAGACCCAGTACTTC. This translates into CASSQPGGQETQYF.

This clone showed up just once. The chain couples TRBV2 to TRBJ1-5; D not certain. CDR3 size: 15 residues. Trimming removed 4 bases from V and 2 bases from J, with 12 bases in between. Germline lookup yields CDR1 SNHLY and CDR2 FYNNEI. The DNA for the CDR3 is TGTGCCAGCAGTGGAGGGCTGATTGGCAATCAGCCCCAGCATTTT. As protein: CASSGGLIGNQPQHF.

This chain links TRBV5-1 with TRBJ2-5, with 7 bases fitting TRBD2. Per the germline V gene, CDR1 is SGHRS and CDR2 is YFSETQ. V lost 2 bases, J lost 1 base, and 2 bases stayed unmatched. This CDR3 is 14 amino acids long. The CDR3, as DNA: TGCGCCAGCAGCTTTGGACTAGTCCAAGAGACCCAGTACTTC. Translated: CASSFGLVQETQYF.

The chain combines TRBV27 with TRBJ1-4; TRBD1 is a possible D gene (6 bases). Germline CDR1 reads MNHEY; CDR2 reads SMNVEV (reference sequence). CDR3 length equals 16 residues. Trimming shortened V by 6 bases and J by 0 bases, and 14 bases separated the two germline ends. Here the CDR3 DNA reads TGTGCCAGCAGGAGCAGAGGGGGGGCAACTAATGAAAAACTGTTTTTT. Protein: CASRSRGGATNEKLFF.

This clone has a single count. The CDR3 bases are TGTGCCAGCAGCCCGGACGGACTAGCGAGCCAAGAGACCCAGTACTTC. It encodes CASSPDGLASQETQYF. The chain uses TRBV7-3 and TRBJ2-5, with TRBD2 matching 9 bases. J was trimmed by 1 base and V by 5 bases; bases with no gene match: 8. Germline values: CDR1 SGHTA, CDR2 FQGTGA. The CDR3 contains 16 residues.

This clone showed up just once. CDR3 nucleotide sequence: TGTGCCAGTAGTAGGGGGACAGACACAGATACGCAGTATTTT. Protein: CASSRGTDTDTQYF. The chain uses TRBV19 and TRBJ2-3; 7 nucleotides agree with TRBD1. The CDR3 covers 14 residues. V lost 4 bases and J lost 2; bases outside the gene matches: 3. Germline V gene lookup returns CDR1 LNHDA and CDR2 SQIVND (reference sequence).

The chain joins TRBV9 to TRBJ2-3; D perhaps matches TRBD2 (5 bases). Trimming removed 3 bases at V and 3 bases at J, with 8 bases between. CDR3 length: 13 amino acids. Germline V CDR1 and CDR2: SGDLS, YYNGEE. The CDR3 loop reads CASSARGTDTQYF. CDR3 nucleotide sequence: TGTGCCAGCAGCGCCCGGGGAACAGATACGCAGTATTTT.